These T cell receptor beta chains were read from a single sample in a study of T cell responses to AZD1222 COVID-19 vaccine. Only in-frame clones appear in the TCRdb table, and some are missing; sequencing was by immunoSEQ multiplex PCR. The table lists under 200,000 clones, 90% to 95% of them singletons. The sample in question was peripheral blood, obtained 28 days after the second AZD1222 dose. The receptors here all came from an adult who received the AZD1222 COVID-19 vaccine. CDR3s include the opening cysteine and the closing phenylalanine or tryptophan. A D gene is named only where the DNA matches it firmly. Only part of the rows carry a size: once, few, many, or a class if the clone is expanded.

V	size	D	J	DNA	CDR3
TRBV6-5	-	-	TRBJ1-6	TGTGCCAGCAGTAGGTTAAGCTATAATTCACCCCTCCACTTT	CASSRLSYNSPLHF
TRBV28	few	TRBD1	TRBJ2-7	TGTGCCAGCAGTCCTCCGGGACAGGGGACCTACGAGCAGTACTTC	CASSPPGQGTYEQYF
TRBV6-1	once	-	TRBJ1-2	TGTGCCAGCAGTGAATCGGACAGTTGGTATGGCTACACCTTC	CASSESDSWYGYTF
TRBV7-9	-	TRBD1	TRBJ1-2	TGTGCCAGCAGCTTTAACCGGGACAGGGGATCCTATGGCTACACCTTC	CASSFNRDRGSYGYTF
TRBV27	-	-	TRBJ1-2	TGTGCCAGCAGTTTCGGGGGCGGTTTTGGCTACACCTTC	CASSFGGGFGYTF
TRBV6-5	once	-	TRBJ1-4	TGTGCCAGCAGGTCGGATTATTCTGGTGAAAAACTGTTTTTT	CASRSDYSGEKLFF
TRBV5-6	-	-	TRBJ1-5	TGTGCCAGCAGCTTAGACAGCAATCAGCCCCAGCATTTT	CASSLDSNQPQHF
TRBV29-1	-	TRBD1	TRBJ1-1	TGCAGCGTTGTTCCCGGACAGGGGGGCACTGAAGCTTTCTTT	CSVVPGQGGTEAFF
TRBV3-1/TRBV3-2	-	TRBD1	TRBJ1-1	TGTGCCAGCAGCCAAAGGACAGGGGGGAACACTGAAGCTTTCTTT	CASSQRTGGNTEAFF
TRBV19	-	TRBD1	TRBJ2-7	TGTGCCAGTAGTGTACAGGGACAGGGAAACGAGCAGTACTTC	CASSVQGQGNEQYF
TRBV20-1	-	-	TRBJ1-4	TGCAGTGCTAGTTCGACAGCCCAGAATGAAAAACTGTTTTTT	CSASSTAQNEKLFF
TRBV6-1	-	-	TRBJ1-5	TGTGCCAGCAGTGATACGTGGAATCAGCCCCAGCATTTT	CASSDTWNQPQHF
TRBV4-1	-	-	TRBJ2-3	TGCGCCAGCAGCCTCCAGGGGGGAGATACGCAGTATTTT	CASSLQGGDTQYF
TRBV7-9	-	-	TRBJ2-2	TGTGCCAGCAACCGGCAGGGGGGGAACACCGGGGAGCTGTTTTTT	CASNRQGGNTGELFF
TRBV9	-	TRBD2	TRBJ2-3	TGTGCCAGCAGCTCAAGACTAGCGGGAGGGAACACAGATACGCAGTATTTT	CASSSRLAGGNTDTQYF
TRBV27	-	TRBD1	TRBJ2-4	TGTGCCAGCAGCTGGGACAGGCTCGGGGTAAACATTCAGTACTTC	CASSWDRLGVNIQYF
TRBV9	-	-	TRBJ1-3	TGTGCCAGCAGCCCCTCGGGGGGGCCTGGAAACACCATATATTTT	CASSPSGGPGNTIYF
TRBV28	once	-	TRBJ1-3	TGTGCCAGCAGTTTAGGCGAAGCGGGGCTCCACGCTGGAAACACCATATATTTT	CASSLGEAGLHAGNTIYF
TRBV7-9	-	-	TRBJ2-1	TGTGCCAGCAGCCAGGACCGGGCAGCAGTGGGCTACAATGAGCAGTTCTTC	CASSQDRAAVGYNEQFF
TRBV12-3/TRBV12-4	-	-	TRBJ1-1	TGTGCCAGCAGTCTTGGTCGGGGGACTGAAGCTTTCTTT	CASSLGRGTEAFF
TRBV11-2	-	-	TRBJ2-5	TGTGCCAGCAGCTACCAAGAGACCCAGTACTTC	CASSYQETQYF
TRBV29-1	-	-	TRBJ2-7	TGCAGCGTGGGGGCGGCCGTCCCCTACGAGCAGTACTTC	CSVGAAVPYEQYF
TRBV5-1	-	-	TRBJ2-3	TGCGCCAGCAGTCCTCGCCGAGGTGATACGCAGTATTTT	CASSPRRGDTQYF
TRBV5-1	-	TRBD1	TRBJ1-2	TGCGCCAGCAGCCTTAGACAGGGTGAAGTCTATGGCTACACCTTC	CASSLRQGEVYGYTF
TRBV18	-	-	TRBJ2-2	TGTGCCAGCTCACCCCGGCAGGCGGACACCGGGGAGCTGTTTTTT	CASSPRQADTGELFF
TRBV20-1	-	-	TRBJ2-1	TGCAGTGCCCCCCAACCGATCCAGCAGTTCTTC	CSAPQPIQQFF
TRBV11-3	once	-	TRBJ1-4	TGTGCCAGCAGCCGGGGAGGCCCTAATGAAAAACTGTTTTTT	CASSRGGPNEKLFF
TRBV10-1	-	TRBD1	TRBJ2-5	TGCGCCAGCAGTGACAGGGGGCGAGAGACCCAGTACTTC	CASSDRGRETQYF
TRBV19	few	-	TRBJ1-1	TGTGCCAGTAGTGCGGGGGCTCGGTACACTGAAGCTTTCTTT	CASSAGARYTEAFF
TRBV15	many	-	TRBJ1-5	TGTGCCACCAGCAGAGGGAGGGAGCTCAATCAGCCCCAGCATTTT	CATSRGRELNQPQHF
TRBV29-1	-	-	TRBJ2-1	TGCAGCGTACGAAGCGGGCTTACGGGCAATGAGCAGTTCTTC	CSVRSGLTGNEQFF
TRBV2	-	-	TRBJ2-1	TGTGCCAGCAGTGATTCCCGCGTCGTCCTGGTCCCCTACAATGAGCAGTTCTTC	CASSDSRVVLVPYNEQFF